The 18 T cell receptor beta chains below all came from one sample that was sequenced in a study of identifying expanded T cells in peripheral blood. TCRdb's table, derived via immunoSEQ multiplex PCR, lists solely in-frame clones and lacks some. Here the sample spans 95,000 to 150,000 clones, 75% to 90% being singletons. Sequencing was carried out using blood. The receptors were gathered from a person aged 18 to 70 in good health.

The V gene is TRBV5-6, the J gene TRBJ2-1; D may match TRBD1 or TRBD2 (5 bases each). Germline-derived CDR1 and CDR2 are SGHDT and YYEEEE. CDR3 size: 13 residues. Trimming removed 4 bases at V and 8 bases at J, with 13 bases between. CDR3 bases: TGTGCCAGCAGCCGGGGCGAACTGGATGAGCAGTTCTTC. This encodes CASSRGELDEQFF.

The V call is TRBV20-1, the J call TRBJ2-3, with D perhaps matching TRBD1 (5 bases). This CDR3 has 11 residues. Germline V gene sequence: CDR1 DFQATT, CDR2 SNEGSKA (reference sequence). The V end lost 3 bases, the J end lost 6 bases, and 7 bases lay between the germline ends. The CDR3 sequence is CSASRQDTQYF. For the CDR3, the DNA is TGCAGTGCTAGCCGACAGGATACGCAGTATTTT.

This clone was found a few times. The V and J genes are TRBV10-1 and TRBJ1-5, with D unclear. V was pared by 0 bases and J by 5 bases, with 5 bases between. The CDR3 has 13 residues. The germline V gene encodes CDR1 WNHNN and CDR2 SYGVQD (reference sequence). The CDR3 DNA follows: TGCGCCAGCAGTGAGTCGATAGATCAGCCCCAGCATTTT. Protein product: CASSESIDQPQHF.

This chain links TRBV2 with TRBJ2-5; the D gene is possibly TRBD2 (5 bases). The V and J ends lost 6 bases and 5 bases respectively, with 10 bases between them. The CDR3 spans 12 residues. In germline, CDR1 is SNHLY, CDR2 FYNNEI. The CDR3 sequence is CASRLVGETQYF. The CDR3, as DNA: TGTGCCAGCAGACTAGTTGGGGAGACCCAGTACTTC.

The genes are TRBV27 and TRBJ1-1; D might be TRBD1 (5 bases). Trimming cost V 5 bases and J 9 bases, with 16 bases left between them. Germline V gene data show CDR1 as MNHEY and CDR2 as SMNVEV (reference sequence). The CDR3 is 13 amino acids. CDR3: CASSPETGPKAFF. In nucleotides, the CDR3 is TGTGCCAGCAGTCCGGAAACGGGACCGAAAGCTTTCTTT.

This sequence joins TRBV7-9 and TRBJ2-3, with TRBD2 identical over 8 bases. CDR3 length: 15 amino acids. The V segment lost 1 base and the J segment 4 bases; nucleotides outside the gene matches: 4. Per germline, CDR1 SEHNR and CDR2 FQNEAQ (reference sequence). The CDR3 loop reads CASSLGGLGADTQYF. DNA for the CDR3: TGTGCCAGCAGCTTAGGGGGACTAGGCGCAGATACGCAGTATTTT.

The rearrangement links TRBV18 to TRBJ2-2; tentatively, D is TRBD1 (5 bases). The CDR3 length is 17 residues. Trimming removed 5 bases at V and 2 bases at J, with 18 bases between. CDR1 and CDR2 from the germline V gene are KGHSH and LQKENI. CDR3 nucleotide sequence: TGTGCCAGCTCAAGTTCAGGACACCACTCAAACACCGGGGAGCTGTTTTTT. This sequence encodes CASSSSGHHSNTGELFF.

This rearrangement joins TRBV5-1 to TRBJ2-7; D gene ambiguous. CDR1 SGHRS and CDR2 YFSETQ come from the germline V gene. The length of the CDR3 is 12 residues. V lost 1 base and J 4 bases, leaving 6 bases between the germline ends. The CDR3, as DNA: TGCGCCAGCAGCTTGAATGGATACGAGCAGTACTTC. As protein: CASSLNGYEQYF. The variable domain in full, completed from reference TRBV5-1 and TRBJ2-7, reads KAGVTQTPRYLIKTRGQQVTLSCSPISGHRSVSWYQQTPGQGLQFLFEYFSETQRNKGNFPGRFSGRQFSNSRSEMNVSTLELGDSALYLCASSLNGYEQYFGPGTRLTVT.

V gene TRBV4-1 combines with J gene TRBJ1-2; possible D gene TRBD1, 5 bases. CDR1 and CDR2 from the germline V gene are MGHRA and YSYEKL. V lost 4 bases to trimming and J lost 4 bases, with 13 bases between them. The CDR3 length is 14 residues. The CDR3 sequence is CASSRPGQSYGYTF. CDR3 nucleotide sequence: TGCGCCAGCAGCCGCCCGGGGCAGTCCTATGGCTACACCTTC.

In its sample, this clone was seen a few times. V gene TRBV7-8 combines with J gene TRBJ1-3; D not resolved. The CDR3 has 14 residues. The V and J ends lost 5 bases and 0 bases respectively, with 8 bases between them. CDR1 is SGHVS, CDR2 FQNEAQ, per germline. For the CDR3, the DNA is TGTGCCAGCAGCCAACAGAGCTCTGGAAACACCATATATTTT. It encodes CASSQQSSGNTIYF.

The gene calls are TRBV10-3 and TRBJ2-7; no reliable D call. The CDR3 is 12 residues long. Trimming took 3 bases from V and 3 from J, leaving 6 bases between them. Germline-derived CDR1 and CDR2 are ENHRY and SYGVKD. The CDR3 nucleotides are TGTGCCATCAGTGAAGCGAGCTACGAGCAGTACTTC. Translated: CAISEASYEQYF.

The rearrangement uses TRBV9 and TRBJ2-3; TRBD1 matches 7 bases. Germline CDR1 reads SGDLS; CDR2 reads YYNGEE. V lost 4 bases, J lost 6 bases, and 5 bases stayed unmatched. This CDR3 comprises 13 residues. CDR3 DNA sequence: TGTGCCAGCAGCCTCACAGGGGCGGATACGCAGTATTTT. Translation: CASSLTGADTQYF.

The chain links TRBV7-9 to TRBJ2-5; the D is unclear. CDR3 length: 13 amino acids. The germline CDR1 and CDR2 sequences are SEHNR and FQNEAQ (reference sequence). The V gene lost 10 bases and the J gene lost 5 bases, with 17 bases spanning the gap. This chain's CDR3 is CAILLHTGETQYF. In DNA form, the CDR3 reads TGTGCCATCTTACTTCATACCGGGGAGACCCAGTACTTC.

This chain joins TRBV25-1 and TRBJ1-2; TRBD1 is a possible D gene (5 bases). V was trimmed by 11 bases and J by 7 bases, leaving 17 bases between them. Germline V gene data show CDR1 as MGHDK and CDR2 as SYGVNS. The CDR3 has 12 amino acids. The CDR3 DNA follows: TGTGCCGCGAACCCGGGCCAGGGTGGCTACACCTTC. This codes for CAANPGQGGYTF.

The chain couples TRBV10-2 to TRBJ1-5; perhaps TRBD1 as D (5 bases). The CDR3 consists of 14 residues. The germline V gene encodes CDR1 WSHSY and CDR2 SAAADI. Between the trimmed V and J ends, which lost 3 bases and 7 bases, there was a span of 13 bases. DNA of the CDR3: TGCGCCAGCAGTGATAGGACAATCGGGCAGCCCCAGCATTTT. Amino acid sequence: CASSDRTIGQPQHF.

The rearrangement joins TRBV19 to TRBJ1-2; a possible D gene is TRBD1 (5 bases). The CDR3 extends over 15 amino acids. Germline CDR1 and CDR2: LNHDA and SQIVND (reference sequence). V was cut by 7 bases and J by 4 bases, with 19 bases left in between. As DNA, the CDR3 is TGTGCCAGTAACCCGGGCGGGGGAGCCCCCTATGGCTACACCTTC. It translates to CASNPGGGAPYGYTF.

The table lists this clone with a few counts. The CDR3 is CASSETGWDRAYEQYF. For the CDR3, the DNA is TGCGCCAGCAGCGAGACGGGATGGGACAGAGCCTACGAGCAGTACTTC. This rearrangement joins TRBV5-1 to TRBJ2-7, with TRBD1 matching 7 bases. This CDR3 is built from 16 residues. The ends lost 4 bases at V and 2 bases at J; junction bases unmatched: 12. The germline gives CDR1 SGHRS, CDR2 YFSETQ. The variable domain in full, completed from reference TRBV5-1 and TRBJ2-7, reads KAGVTQTPRYLIKTRGQQVTLSCSPISGHRSVSWYQQTPGQGLQFLFEYFSETQRNKGNFPGRFSGRQFSNSRSEMNVSTLELGDSALYLCASSETGWDRAYEQYFGPGTRLTVT.

J is TRBJ2-2 and V is TRBV15; tentative D call: TRBD2 (6 bases). Looked up from germline, CDR1 is LNHNV and CDR2 is YYDKDF (reference sequence). Trimming left V 0 bases short and J 4 bases short, with 24 bases between. The CDR3 extends over 20 amino acids. The CDR3 bases are TGTGCCACCAGCAGAGATTGGGTCGGGGGAGTTGTTCGAGGCACCGGGGAGCTGTTTTTT. Protein sequence: CATSRDWVGGVVRGTGELFF.